Listed below are T cell receptor beta chains from one sample, sequenced in a study of early T cells in non-severe SARS-CoV-2 infection. TCRdb ran MiXCR on the 5' RACE reads and lists one entry per CDR3 protein. The sample shows tens of thousands of distinct CDR3 sequences, around a tenth of them seen only once. The sample was whole blood, taken at baseline. The receptors were gathered from an adult who was a healthcare worker with PCR-confirmed SARS-CoV-2 infection or an uninfected control (not recorded which). Each CDR3 is given with its conserved first and last residue. Each record gives: CDR3 length, J gene, V gene, clone size, D gene, CDR3 protein, CDR3 DNA. A D gene is named only where the DNA matches it firmly. A clone size is listed for some rows: how often the clone was seen (once, few, many), or a class if it is expanded.

CDR3 length: 13; J gene: TRBJ2-5; V gene: TRBV20-1; clone size: -; D gene: -; CDR3 protein: CSARMGFQETQYF; CDR3 DNA: TGCAGTGCTAGAATGGGTTTCCAAGAGACCCAGTACTTC
CDR3 length: 13; J gene: TRBJ1-4; V gene: TRBV20-1; clone size: few; D gene: -; CDR3 protein: CSVRRGENEKLFF; CDR3 DNA: TGCAGTGTCCGCAGGGGCGAAAATGAAAAACTGTTTTTT
CDR3 length: 15; J gene: TRBJ1-1; V gene: TRBV12-3/TRBV12-4; clone size: many; D gene: TRBD1; CDR3 protein: CASSLGQGLNTEAFF; CDR3 DNA: TGTGCCAGCAGCCTGGGACAGGGCCTGAACACTGAAGCTTTCTTT
CDR3 length: 14; J gene: TRBJ2-2; V gene: TRBV2; clone size: -; D gene: TRBD1; CDR3 protein: CASRGQGSGGELFF; CDR3 DNA: TGTGCCAGCAGGGGACAGGGGTCCGGCGGGGAGCTGTTTTTT
CDR3 length: 15; J gene: TRBJ2-5; V gene: TRBV30; clone size: few; D gene: -; CDR3 protein: CAWSVGGTAQETQYF; CDR3 DNA: TGTGCCTGGAGTGTAGGCGGGACAGCACAAGAGACCCAGTACTTC
CDR3 length: 14; J gene: TRBJ1-2; V gene: TRBV3-1; clone size: many; D gene: TRBD1; CDR3 protein: CASSPRQGSYGYTF; CDR3 DNA: TGTGCCAGCAGCCCTAGACAGGGGAGCTATGGCTACACCTTC
CDR3 length: 14; J gene: TRBJ1-2; V gene: TRBV6-5; clone size: few; D gene: -; CDR3 protein: CASSPGPKHYGYTF; CDR3 DNA: TGTGCCAGCAGTCCGGGACCTAAACACTATGGCTACACCTTC
CDR3 length: 16; J gene: TRBJ2-7; V gene: TRBV4-1; clone size: -; D gene: TRBD2; CDR3 protein: CASSQDEAGHRDEQYF; CDR3 DNA: TGCGCCAGCAGCCAAGATGAAGCGGGGCATAGAGACGAGCAGTACTTC
CDR3 length: 13; J gene: TRBJ1-1; V gene: TRBV5-8; clone size: many; D gene: TRBD1; CDR3 protein: CASSFGGQGQAFF; CDR3 DNA: TGTGCCAGCAGCTTTGGGGGACAGGGGCAAGCTTTCTTT
CDR3 length: 12; J gene: TRBJ1-4; V gene: TRBV11-3; clone size: few; D gene: -; CDR3 protein: CASSLVGEKLFF; CDR3 DNA: TGTGCCAGCAGCTTAGTCGGTGAAAAACTGTTTTTT
CDR3 length: 15; J gene: TRBJ2-2; V gene: TRBV18; clone size: many; D gene: -; CDR3 protein: CASSPQGSATGELFF; CDR3 DNA: TGTGCCAGCTCACCACAGGGTTCCGCCACCGGGGAGCTGTTTTTT
CDR3 length: 16; J gene: TRBJ2-1; V gene: TRBV4-3; clone size: -; D gene: TRBD1; CDR3 protein: CASSQGTGGFNNEQFF; CDR3 DNA: TGCGCCAGCAGCCAAGGGACAGGGGGCTTCAATAATGAGCAGTTCTTC
CDR3 length: 15; J gene: TRBJ2-3; V gene: TRBV7-2; clone size: -; D gene: -; CDR3 protein: CASSLGPLRTDTQYF; CDR3 DNA: TGTGCCAGCAGCCTTGGACCCCTGCGCACAGATACGCAGTATTTT
CDR3 length: 13; J gene: TRBJ1-2; V gene: TRBV12-3/TRBV12-4; clone size: many; D gene: TRBD1; CDR3 protein: CASTPTGNYGYTF; CDR3 DNA: TGTGCCAGCACACCGACAGGGAACTATGGCTACACCTTC
CDR3 length: 13; J gene: TRBJ1-1; V gene: TRBV5-6; clone size: few; D gene: -; CDR3 protein: CASSLVGSTEAFF; CDR3 DNA: TGTGCCAGCAGCTTGGTGGGAAGTACTGAAGCTTTCTTT
CDR3 length: 14; J gene: TRBJ2-7; V gene: TRBV6-5; clone size: -; D gene: TRBD2; CDR3 protein: CASSYLAGRYEQYF; CDR3 DNA: TGTGCCAGCAGTTACTTAGCGGGGAGGTACGAGCAGTACTTC
CDR3 length: 14; J gene: TRBJ2-1; V gene: TRBV7-3; clone size: many; D gene: -; CDR3 protein: CASSSGGAGNEQFF; CDR3 DNA: TGTGCCAGCAGCTCAGGGGGGGCCGGCAATGAGCAGTTCTTC
CDR3 length: 13; J gene: TRBJ1-1; V gene: TRBV5-4; clone size: many; D gene: -; CDR3 protein: CASSGYGGTEAFF; CDR3 DNA: TGTGCCAGCAGCGGGTATGGGGGAACTGAAGCTTTCTTT
CDR3 length: 16; J gene: TRBJ1-5; V gene: TRBV7-3; clone size: -; D gene: TRBD1; CDR3 protein: CASSFTTGGFNQPQHF; CDR3 DNA: TGTGCCAGCAGCTTTACGACAGGGGGATTCAATCAGCCCCAGCATTTT
CDR3 length: 13; J gene: TRBJ1-5; V gene: TRBV7-3; clone size: few; D gene: -; CDR3 protein: CASSPQAGQPQHF; CDR3 DNA: TGTGCCAGCAGCCCACAGGCGGGTCAGCCCCAGCATTTT
CDR3 length: 14; J gene: TRBJ2-2; V gene: TRBV12-3/TRBV12-4; clone size: -; D gene: -; CDR3 protein: CASSTEGTTGELFF; CDR3 DNA: TGTGCCAGCAGCACGGAGGGGACCACCGGGGAGCTGTTTTTT
CDR3 length: 13; J gene: TRBJ1-1; V gene: TRBV15; clone size: -; D gene: TRBD1; CDR3 protein: CATSTGGWTEAFF; CDR3 DNA: TGTGCCACCTCGACAGGGGGCTGGACTGAAGCTTTCTTT
CDR3 length: 15; J gene: TRBJ2-6; V gene: TRBV6-5; clone size: many; D gene: -; CDR3 protein: CASTAGGSGANVLTF; CDR3 DNA: TGTGCCAGCACCGCAGGAGGGTCTGGGGCCAACGTCCTGACTTTC
CDR3 length: 14; J gene: TRBJ1-5; V gene: TRBV6-1; clone size: many; D gene: -; CDR3 protein: CASSEVGNNQPQHF; CDR3 DNA: TGTGCCAGCAGTGAGGTGGGTAACAATCAGCCCCAGCATTTT
CDR3 length: 15; J gene: TRBJ2-3; V gene: TRBV29-1; clone size: -; D gene: -; CDR3 protein: CSAPPDSLVTDTQYF; CDR3 DNA: TGCAGCGCCCCCCCTGACAGTTTGGTAACGGATACGCAGTATTTT
CDR3 length: 14; J gene: TRBJ1-2; V gene: TRBV28; clone size: -; D gene: TRBD1; CDR3 protein: CASTRGQVNYGYTF; CDR3 DNA: TGTGCCAGCACCCGGGGACAGGTGAACTATGGCTACACCTTC
CDR3 length: 13; J gene: TRBJ1-2; V gene: TRBV20-1; clone size: -; D gene: TRBD1; CDR3 protein: CSATGQGIGGYTF; CDR3 DNA: TGCAGTGCTACGGGACAGGGGATCGGCGGCTACACCTTC
CDR3 length: 15; J gene: TRBJ2-7; V gene: TRBV5-6; clone size: -; D gene: TRBD2; CDR3 protein: CASSSTSGYSYEQYF; CDR3 DNA: TGTGCCAGCAGCTCGACTAGCGGGTATTCCTACGAGCAGTACTTC
CDR3 length: 14; J gene: TRBJ2-7; V gene: TRBV5-1; clone size: -; D gene: -; CDR3 protein: CASSLGLAGDEQYF; CDR3 DNA: TGCGCCAGCAGCTTGGGTCTCGCAGGGGATGAGCAGTACTTC
CDR3 length: 14; J gene: TRBJ2-3; V gene: TRBV3-1; clone size: -; D gene: -; CDR3 protein: CASSRGGPSDTQYF; CDR3 DNA: TGTGCCAGCAGCCGGGGGGGGCCGTCAGATACGCAGTATTTT
CDR3 length: 14; J gene: TRBJ2-2; V gene: TRBV3-1; clone size: many; D gene: TRBD2; CDR3 protein: CASSQAWGGIGLFF; CDR3 DNA: TGTGCCAGCAGCCAGGCGTGGGGGGGGATCGGGCTGTTTTTT
CDR3 length: 13; J gene: TRBJ1-2; V gene: TRBV29-1; clone size: few; D gene: TRBD1; CDR3 protein: CSVEEGQGYGYTF; CDR3 DNA: TGCAGCGTTGAAGAGGGACAGGGTTATGGCTACACCTTC
CDR3 length: 11; J gene: TRBJ1-4; V gene: TRBV12-3/TRBV12-4; clone size: many; D gene: -; CDR3 protein: CASTLGEKLFF; CDR3 DNA: TGTGCCAGCACCCTGGGTGAAAAACTGTTTTTT
CDR3 length: 14; J gene: TRBJ2-3; V gene: TRBV4-3; clone size: -; D gene: -; CDR3 protein: CASSQFWPTDTQYF; CDR3 DNA: TGCGCCAGCAGCCAATTTTGGCCGACGGATACGCAGTATTTT
CDR3 length: 16; J gene: TRBJ2-3; V gene: TRBV10-3; clone size: -; D gene: TRBD1; CDR3 protein: CATHGDTGQGADTQYF; CDR3 DNA: TGTGCCACACACGGTGATACGGGACAGGGAGCAGATACGCAGTATTTT
CDR3 length: 12; J gene: TRBJ2-5; V gene: TRBV5-1; clone size: -; D gene: -; CDR3 protein: CASSGDLETQYF; CDR3 DNA: TGCGCCAGCTCAGGGGATTTGGAGACCCAGTACTTC